This note documents a single T cell receptor beta chain sequence. No cognate antigen has been identified for it. Per-nucleotide qualities are absent, and no much larger clonotype sits a single base away. This record belongs to a study of T cell changes during pregnancy in multiple sclerosis (dated by TCRdb to about 2019). Study-level background: The study examined how the T cell repertoire changed over the course of pregnancy in women with multiple sclerosis.

The library relied on the immunoSEQ multiplex PCR assay. TCRdb retrieved this table from immuneACCESS and kept in-frame rearrangements only. Not all clones are present; in checked studies, unresolved V genes account for under half, and no reason is known for the remainder. The sample profile shows some 110,000 clones; about nine tenths of them were found once. The biggest ten clones account for approximately 1.5% of the sample. V drops 3 bases and J drops 8 bases, leaving 8 bases in between. For CDR1 and CDR2, the germline V gene (reference sequence) lists DFQATT and SNEGSKA. The CDR3 contains 11 residues, cysteine and phenylalanine counted. The CDR3 DNA has 33 bases and is translated from base 1.

The receptor was isolated from a female donor with multiple sclerosis, enrolled in a pregnancy study. This specimen was peripheral blood, taken after pregnancy. The chain was built from TRBV20-1 and TRBJ2-1; the D gene assignment is ambiguous. The nucleotide sequence reads TGCAGTGCTAGGGCTGTCCATGAGCAGTTCTTC. It encodes CSARAVHEQFF.